This T cell receptor beta chain stems from a study of T-cell reconstitution after alpha-beta-depleted transplantation in children. Comments on this clonotype: The antigen remains unidentified.

Unique molecular identifiers were built into the TCRbeta library. TCRdb reanalysed the PCR reads using MiXCR and keeps one entry per CDR3 protein. The table lists about 460,000 distinct CDR3 sequences, 10% to 13% of them singletons, with around 2.2% in the top ten. Study-wide points: T-cell numbers and diversity, one year after transplant, stemmed largely from T cells that were newly produced.

Trimming removed 7 bases at V and 1 base at J, with 16 bases between. Germline V gene lookup returns CDR1 SQVTM and CDR2 ANQGSEA. The CDR3 length is 15 residues. The sequencing used PBMCs, collected before TCRalphabeta/CD19-depleted stem cell transplant. This chain connects TRBV29-1 to TRBJ2-2; possible D gene TRBD1, 6 bases. The origin of this receptor is a child aged 2-15 years with inherited bone marrow failure, due to receive a stem cell transplant. CDR3 loop: CSAQPGHQNTGELFF. In nucleotides, the CDR3 is TGCAGCGCCCAGCCGGGACACCAGAACACCGGGGAGCTGTTTTTT.